Following are 10 T cell receptor beta chains from one sample sequenced in a study of cytotoxic CD8 clonotypes in ibrutinib-treated CLL. Libraries were prepared by immunoSEQ multiplex PCR; TCRdb keeps only in-frame clonotypes and omits some of them. The table includes tens of thousands of clones, 60% to 80% detected once. The source was PBMCs, collected after 12 months of ibrutinib treatment. These receptors originate from a human donor with chronic lymphocytic leukemia.

The chain has TRBV7-8 and TRBJ2-5, with a possible D match to TRBD1 (5 bases). CDR1 is SGHVS and CDR2 is FQNEAQ in the germline V gene. V lost 2 bases, J lost 5 bases, and 6 bases lay in between. This CDR3 region has 12 residues. CDR3 in amino acids: CASSLSGETQYF. The CDR3 DNA is TGTGCCAGCAGCTTATCAGGGGAGACCCAGTACTTC.

This sequence joins TRBV10-1 and TRBJ1-4; D perhaps matches TRBD1 (5 bases). The CDR3 contains 19 residues. Germline values: CDR1 WNHNN, CDR2 SYGVQD (reference sequence). The ends were cut back, 3 bases at V and 8 bases at J, with 28 bases in the middle. The CDR3 nucleotides are TGCGCCAGCAGTGATGGTGGCAGGGAGTCAGTAGTCGGTGGCGAAAAACTGTTTTTT. As protein: CASSDGGRESVVGGEKLFF.

The chain recombines TRBV6-5 with TRBJ2-7; D unclear. The V gene's germline CDR1 is MNHEY and CDR2 SVGAGI. Trimming pared 1 base from V and 5 bases from J, leaving 9 bases between. The CDR3 totals 13 residues. This chain's CDR3 is CASSYFETHEQYF. The CDR3 DNA reads as TGTGCCAGCAGTTACTTTGAGACTCACGAGCAGTACTTC.

The CDR3 nucleotides are TGTGCCAGCAATAGACTAGCGGAGGTCGCGAACACCGGGGAGCTGTTTTTT. Its protein is CASNRLAEVANTGELFF. The genes are TRBV2 and TRBJ2-2, with 9 bases identical to TRBD2. Germline trimming cut 7 bases from V and 0 bases from J; bases unmatched to any gene: 9. This CDR3 is built from 17 residues. Germline lookup yields CDR1 SNHLY and CDR2 FYNNEI.

The table lists this clone with a few counts. The rearrangement links TRBV7-2 to TRBJ2-2; TRBD2 matches 7 bases. V dropped 4 bases and J dropped 4; count of bases not matched to a gene: 0. The length of the CDR3 is 13 residues. Per the germline V gene, CDR1 is SGHTA and CDR2 is FQGNSA. Here the CDR3 reads CASSWTSTGELFF. DNA of the CDR3: TGTGCCAGCAGCTGGACTAGCACCGGGGAGCTGTTTTTT.

Remarks on this clone: The same CDR3 can be traced to other DNA sequences in this sample. This chain connects TRBV2 to TRBJ2-7, with D perhaps matching TRBD1 or TRBD2 (5 bases each). Per the germline V gene, CDR1 is SNHLY and CDR2 is FYNNEI. V gave up 6 bases and J gave up 2 bases, with 14 bases separating them. CDR3 length: 14 residues. CDR3 in amino acids: CASSPDRGTYEQYF. The CDR3 DNA sequence: TGTGCCAGCAGCCCTGACAGAGGGACCTACGAGCAGTACTTC.

The chain links TRBV15 to TRBJ2-7, with 7 bases identical to TRBD2. The CDR3 contains 14 residues. The ends lost 4 bases at V and 3 bases at J; junction bases unmatched: 6. Per germline, CDR1 LNHNV and CDR2 YYDKDF (reference sequence). CDR3 residues: CATSTPGGSYEQYF. The CDR3 DNA follows: TGTGCCACCAGCACCCCGGGCGGGAGCTACGAGCAGTACTTC.

A few counts support this clone. The chain employs TRBV7-9 and TRBJ1-1, with a possible D match to TRBD1 (5 bases). The CDR3 covers 15 residues. Per germline, CDR1 SEHNR and CDR2 FQNEAQ (reference sequence). Trimming stripped 5 bases from V and 4 bases from J, with 17 bases between. The chain's CDR3 is CASSIRGRKGTEAFF. As DNA, the CDR3 is TGTGCCAGCAGCATAAGGGGCAGGAAAGGCACTGAAGCTTTCTTT. The variable domain in full, completed from reference TRBV7-9 and TRBJ1-1, reads DTGVSQNPRHKITKRGQNVTFRCDPISEHNRLYWYRQTLGQGPEFLTYFQNEAQLEKSRLLSDRFSAERPKGSFSTLEIQRTEQGDSAMYLCASSIRGRKGTEAFFGQGTRLTVV.

J is TRBJ1-1 and V is TRBV9, with 7 bases that match TRBD1. Per germline, CDR1 SGDLS and CDR2 YYNGEE. Trimming cost V 4 bases and J 1 base; bases outside gene matches: 7. CDR3 length equals 15 residues. CDR3 sequence reads: CASSPEGAGNTEAFF. DNA for the CDR3: TGTGCCAGCAGCCCAGAGGGGGCAGGGAACACTGAAGCTTTCTTT.

This chain links TRBV19 with TRBJ1-4; D is uncertain. Trimming took off 6 bases at V and 2 bases at J, with 16 bases between the two ends. Germline V lookup: CDR1 LNHDA, CDR2 SQIVND (reference sequence). This CDR3 region has 16 residues. The CDR3 DNA follows: TGTGCCAGTAGCACTCCATACTCGGGGACTAATGAAAAACTGTTTTTT. Protein sequence: CASSTPYSGTNEKLFF.